The T cell receptor (beta chain) under discussion was sequenced for a study of T cells in localized non-small cell lung cancer. Broader study findings: T cell clonality was highest in uninvolved adjacent lung, above tumor. Appearance in adjacent lung was seen for a median around 60 of the top 100 tumor clones. Sequencing was restricted to one tumor region; therefore, heterogeneity remains possible.

Adjacent lung was taken at least 2 cm from the tumor margin, free of atypia. Per the germline V gene, CDR1 is SGDLS and CDR2 is YYNGEE. V lost 6 bases and J lost 9, with 15 bases in between. The CDR3 loop spans 12 amino acids. A remark on this clone: Its antigen remains unidentified.

Sequencing used immunoSEQ multiplex PCR; TCRdb keeps in-frame clones, though not all of them. The repertoire holds around 1,800 clones, around 22% seen once, with 17% in the top ten. The chain has TRBV9 and TRBJ1-2, with D tentatively TRBD1 (5 bases). The input for sequencing was normal lung tissue next to the tumor, taken before any cancer treatment. The clonotype was recovered from a male donor older than 55 with stage II lung adenocarcinoma. DNA for the CDR3: TGTGCCAGCACTACTAATGGGGGTAGCTACACCTTC. Its translation is CASTTNGGSYTF.